This TCR beta chain comes out of a study of graft-versus-host responses after intestinal transplantation. Study-level information: Transplantation in recipients was multivisceral, liver-intestinal, or isolated intestinal. All of the recipients had induction that used anti-thymocyte globulin, then tacrolimus and steroids for 2 to 3 years. Study-wide findings and caveats: GvH clonotypes were identified within recipient marrow, with a subset emerging first in ileum or blood. High graft-versus-host to host-versus-graft T cell clonal ratios marked allografts of patients with graft-donor macrochimerism.

Clones were read by immunoSEQ multiplex PCR, and TCRdb kept only the in-frame ones, dropping some. The top ten clones hold around 0.11% of a sample with about 88,000 clones, 90% of them seen once. V gave up 5 bases and J gave up 8 bases, with 15 bases separating them. The CDR3 is made up of 13 amino acids. CDR1 is MNHEY and CDR2 is SMNVEV in the germline V gene (reference sequence). With regard to this clone: The target antigen is unknown.

This TCR was sampled from a human donor who received an intestinal transplant. This chain links TRBV27 with TRBJ1-2; possible D gene TRBD1, 6 bases. The sample consisted of unstimulated CD4+ T cells sorted from spleen or lymph node cells, taken before intestinal transplant. CDR3 bases: TGTGCCAGCAGTACGACAGGAGCTGGGGGCTACACCTTC. This translates into CASSTTGAGGYTF.